This TCR beta chain comes out of a study of naive and memory T cell subsets. Study-wide points: Naive repertoires, especially CD8, held a few larger clonotypes, possibly memory cells re-expressing CD45RA. The power law exponent of TCR abundance differed between naive and memory cells. No ground truth validated the naive and memory repertoire findings.

With regard to this clonotype: Antigen unknown.

An equimolar mix of two oligonucleotides served as the beta constant-region primer for TRBC1 and TRBC2. Ligated cDNA was amplified by four rounds of PCR with nested alpha and beta constant-region primers and SP2. TCRdb reprocessed the UMI-ligation and nested PCR reads with MiXCR, giving one entry per CDR3 protein. This table has about 150,000 distinct CDR3 sequences, roughly 22% appearing once. CD8 T cells were positively selected from what remained after CD4 positive selection. Cells stained for CD3, CD4, CD8, CD45RA and CD27 were sorted into four subsets. V lost 4 bases, J lost 0 bases, and 7 bases stayed unmatched. The CDR3 covers 16 residues. CDR1 is SGHRS, CDR2 YFSETQ, per germline.

The TCR comes from a human donor in good health. V and J are TRBV5-1 and TRBJ2-3; 8 bases match TRBD1. Sequenced sample: naive CD4+ T cells from blood. The CDR3 reads CASSPRTGRSTDTQYF. In DNA, the CDR3 is TGCGCCAGCAGCCCAAGGACAGGGAGGAGCACAGATACGCAGTATTTT.